These 31 T cell receptor beta chains were sequenced from one sample in a study of blood T cells in healthy people across ages. A second PCR of 7 to 11 cycles used a sample-barcoded 5' primer and a J-beta primer mix. TCRdb re-called the 5' RACE reads through MiXCR, storing one row per CDR3 protein. This table has over a million distinct CDR3 sequences, less than 45% appearing once. The sample taken for sequencing was blood. These TCRs come from a woman aged 18-29 years in good health.

V is TRBV4-1 and J is TRBJ1-2, with 10 bases lining up with TRBD1. CDR3 size: 16 residues. Germline V gene data show CDR1 as MGHRA and CDR2 as YSYEKL. V was pared by 4 bases and J by 3 bases, with 8 bases of the junction left unmatched. This CDR3 is CASSPDRDRGDYGYTF. The CDR3 DNA follows: TGCGCCAGCAGCCCGGACCGGGACAGGGGAGACTATGGCTACACCTTC.

This clonotype appeared a few times. V is TRBV5-1 and J is TRBJ1-1, with D perhaps matching TRBD1 (5 bases). From germline, CDR1 is SGHRS and CDR2 YFSETQ. Trimming took 1 base from V and 3 from J, leaving 13 bases between them. This CDR3 is 15 amino acids long. The CDR3 DNA sequence: TGCGCCAGCAGCTTGAACGGGGGTCGCGACACTGAAGCTTTCTTT. Its protein is CASSLNGGRDTEAFF.

In its sample, this clonotype was seen many times. The rearrangement joins TRBV11-2 to TRBJ2-7; D gene ambiguous. The V end was cut by 2 bases, the J end by 4 bases, with 9 bases between. Germline V gene sequence: CDR1 SGHAT, CDR2 FQNNGV. The CDR3 is 13 residues long. The CDR3 DNA is TGTGCCAGCAGCTTAATACATTTGTACGAGCAGTACTTC. Protein sequence: CASSLIHLYEQYF.

The V and J genes are TRBV6-1 and TRBJ2-7; 10 bases are shared with TRBD1. Germline V gene sequence: CDR1 MNHNS, CDR2 SASEGT. Trimming cost V 4 bases and J 6 bases; bases outside gene matches: 3. This CDR3 has 13 residues. The CDR3 loop reads CASSGGQGTEQYF. In nucleotides, the CDR3 is TGTGCCAGCAGTGGGGGACAGGGGACCGAGCAGTACTTC.

Concerning this clonotype itself: Since a much larger clone is just one base distant, this may be a read error. V and J are TRBV9 and TRBJ2-7; D possibly corresponds to TRBD2 (6 bases). This CDR3 has 15 residues. Germline V lookup: CDR1 SGDLS, CDR2 YYNGEE. Trimming stripped 4 bases from V and 3 bases from J, with 17 bases between. CDR3 DNA sequence: TGTGCCAGCAGCTTCACAAGGGACTCTCTCTACGAGCAGTACTTC. Translating gives CASSFTRDSLYEQYF.

This clonotype was seen more than once but under ten times. The V gene is TRBV5-5, the J gene TRBJ2-1; D gene unclear. The CDR3 is 15 residues long. Between the trimmed V and J ends, which lost 2 bases and 0 bases, there was a span of 9 bases. Germline V CDR1 and CDR2: SGHKS, YYEKEE (reference sequence). The CDR3 spells CASSFGKSSYNEQFF. As DNA, the CDR3 is TGTGCCAGCAGCTTTGGGAAGAGCTCCTACAATGAGCAGTTCTTC.

The genes are TRBV2 and TRBJ2-7; tentatively, D is TRBD2 (6 bases). The germline CDR1 and CDR2 sequences are SNHLY and FYNNEI. This CDR3 spans 14 amino acids. V lost 4 bases and J 2 bases, leaving 12 bases between the germline ends. In DNA, the CDR3 is TGTGCCAGCAGTGGGTTAGCGGAAGCCTACGAGCAGTACTTC. Translated: CASSGLAEAYEQYF.

V is TRBV7-2 and J is TRBJ2-3, with 11 bases lining up with TRBD1. Germline CDR1 is SGHTA and CDR2 is FQGNSA. The CDR3 is 15 residues long. V lost 3 bases, J lost 4 bases, and 3 bases stayed unmatched. The CDR3 DNA sequence: TGTGCCAGCAGCTTGGACAGGGGGCGTGCAGATACGCAGTATTTT. Its protein is CASSLDRGRADTQYF.

This clonotype has a handful of counts. V gene TRBV4-1 combines with J gene TRBJ2-5; tentatively, D is TRBD1 (5 bases). The V gene lost 2 bases and the J gene lost 2 bases, with 15 bases spanning the gap. CDR3 size: 16 residues. In germline, CDR1 is MGHRA, CDR2 YSYEKL. DNA for the CDR3: TGCGCCAGCAGCCAAAGACAGCCCGTAGTACAAGAGACCCAGTACTTC. This codes for CASSQRQPVVQETQYF.

This clonotype was observed a handful of times. The J gene is TRBJ2-7, the V gene TRBV20-1, with unresolved D. The CDR3 spans 14 residues. V was clipped by 1 base and J by 2 bases, with 12 bases between them. Germline V gives CDR1 DFQATT, CDR2 SNEGSKA (reference sequence). CDR3 nucleotide sequence: TGCAGTGCTAGAGCCCCGACTGCAACCTACGAGCAGTACTTC. Its translation is CSARAPTATYEQYF.

This clonotype was recorded a few times. The chain has TRBV4-2 and TRBJ2-3; D is unresolved. CDR3 size: 16 residues. Trimming stripped 0 bases from V and 4 bases from J, with 14 bases between. Per germline, CDR1 LGHNA and CDR2 YNFKEQ. The CDR3 DNA sequence: TGTGCCAGCAGCCAAGAAGGGTTCCCCTCGGCAGATACGCAGTATTTT. It encodes CASSQEGFPSADTQYF.

This sequence joins TRBV12-3 or TRBV12-4 and TRBJ2-4; D ambiguous. The J call could be wrong; TRBJ2-5 is a better fit for the DNA end. The CDR3 runs to 13 residues. CDR3 region: CASSLLRKATQYF. DNA for the CDR3: TGTGCCAGCAGTTTACTTAGAAAGGCGACCCAGTACTTC.

V gene TRBV29-1 combines with J gene TRBJ2-1; D might be TRBD1 (5 bases). The J call may be faulty, since TRBJ2-7 better matches the DNA end. The CDR3 runs to 14 residues. Germline V gives CDR1 SQVTM, CDR2 ANQGSEA. The CDR3 is CSVLAGNSYNEQYF. The CDR3 DNA is TGCAGCGTATTAGCAGGGAACTCCTACAATGAGCAGTACTTC.

The chain carries TRBV7-6 and TRBJ2-3, with TRBD1 matching 8 bases. The length of the CDR3 is 17 residues. Germline CDR1 and CDR2: SGHVS and FNYEAQ. The junction had 11 bases not matched to a gene; V was cut back by 1 base and J by 5 bases. CDR3 loop: CASSLVARTGILDTQYF. CDR3 sequence (DNA): TGTGCCAGCAGCTTAGTGGCTCGGACAGGGATCCTAGATACGCAGTATTTT. Full variable domain (remainder filled in from reference TRBV7-6 and TRBJ2-3): GAGVSQSPRYKVTKRGQDVALRCDPISGHVSLYWYRQALGQGPEFLTYFNYEAQQDKSGLPNDRFSAERPEGSISTLTIQRTEQRDSAMYRCASSLVARTGILDTQYFGPGTRLTVL.

This clonotype was seen at least ten times. The rearrangement joins TRBV6-5 to TRBJ2-3, with D perhaps matching TRBD2 (5 bases). This CDR3 spans 15 amino acids. CDR1 and CDR2 from the germline V gene are MNHEY and SVGAGI. V lost 10 bases to trimming and J lost 2 bases, with 19 bases between them. CDR3 DNA: TGTGCCACTAGGCTCAGCGGAGCTTACACAGATACGCAGTATTTT. Translation: CATRLSGAYTDTQYF.

This clonotype was seen a few times. This sequence may be a read error, since a much larger clone differs from it by one base. The chain recombines TRBV27 with TRBJ1-1; no firm D call. This CDR3 is 13 amino acids long. Trimming removed 3 bases from V and 1 base from J, with 6 bases in between. The germline gives CDR1 MNHEY, CDR2 SMNVEV (reference sequence). DNA for the CDR3: TGTGCCAGCAGTTTCATGGAGAACACTGAAGCTTTCTTT. This translates into CASSFMENTEAFF.

V usage is TRBV12-3 or TRBV12-4 and J usage is TRBJ2-1; perhaps D is TRBD1 or TRBD2 (5 bases each). Trimming pared 7 bases from V and 4 bases from J, leaving 14 bases between. CDR3 size: 14 residues. In DNA form, the CDR3 reads TGTGCCAGCACACAAAAGGGGACGTACAATGAGCAGTTCTTC. It codes for CASTQKGTYNEQFF.

This clonotype was detected a few times. This chain connects TRBV10-3 to TRBJ2-6; perhaps TRBD2 as D (5 bases). V was trimmed by 10 bases and J by 1 base, leaving 17 bases between them. This CDR3 has 16 amino acids. In germline, CDR1 is ENHRY, CDR2 SYGVKD. As DNA, the CDR3 is TGTGCCAACTCCGGACTGAAGAGGTCTGGGGCCAACGTCCTGACTTTC. Protein: CANSGLKRSGANVLTF.

This clonotype appeared a few times. The chain links TRBV6-5 to TRBJ2-1, with 10 bases matching TRBD1. This CDR3 comprises 15 residues. J gave up 4 bases and V 4 bases, and 4 bases lay outside the gene matches. CDR1 is MNHEY and CDR2 is SVGAGI in the germline V gene. This CDR3 is CASSFDRGQYNEQFF. The CDR3 nucleotides read TGTGCCAGCAGTTTTGACAGGGGGCAATACAATGAGCAGTTCTTC.

The chain combines TRBV20-1 with TRBJ2-1, with 10 nucleotides matching TRBD2. CDR1 and CDR2 (germline): DFQATT, SNEGSKA (reference sequence). The CDR3 is made up of 18 amino acids. V shed 3 bases and J 0 bases; nucleotides not matched to a gene: 11. The CDR3: CSASGLAGASSSYNEQFF. CDR3 coding DNA: TGCAGTGCTAGTGGTCTAGCGGGGGCATCGAGCTCCTACAATGAGCAGTTCTTC.

Worth noting for this clonotype: At one end, the junction sequence differs from germline, possibly due to a read error. The rearrangement uses TRBV5-1 and TRBJ1-2; D call uncertain. The length of the CDR3 is 14 residues. Germline loops: CDR1 SGHRS, CDR2 YFSETQ. The CDR3 is CASSLNGRNYGCTF. The CDR3 DNA follows: TGCGCCAGCAGCCTAAATGGAAGAAACTATGGCTGCACCTTC.

The J gene is TRBJ2-1, the V gene TRBV6-1, with a weak D call TRBD1 (6 bases). V gave up 4 bases and J gave up 5 bases, with 18 bases separating them. Germline CDR1 reads MNHNS; CDR2 reads SASEGT. The CDR3 covers 16 residues. CDR3 loop: CASSGGSWTADNEQFF. The CDR3 region has the DNA TGTGCCAGCAGTGGAGGGTCGTGGACAGCGGACAATGAGCAGTTCTTC.

This chain links TRBV7-9 with TRBJ2-7, with D possibly being TRBD1 or TRBD2 (5 bases each). Germline CDR1 is SEHNR and CDR2 is FQNEAQ (reference sequence). The CDR3 covers 14 residues. Trimming removed 4 bases from V and 2 bases from J, with 12 bases in between. CDR3: CASSSSLGPYEQYF. As DNA, the CDR3 is TGTGCCAGCAGCTCAAGCTTGGGACCCTACGAGCAGTACTTC.

A few counts support this clonotype. The chain uses TRBV7-9 and TRBJ1-1; TRBD1 matches 8 bases. CDR3 length: 13 residues. J was trimmed by 4 bases and V by 5 bases; bases with no gene match: 3. Germline CDR1 and CDR2: SEHNR and FQNEAQ (reference sequence). DNA for the CDR3: TGTGCCAGCAGCGGACAGGGTGCCACTGAAGCTTTCTTT. Its protein is CASSGQGATEAFF. Combining the CDR3 with reference TRBV7-9 and TRBJ1-1 gives the whole variable domain DTGVSQNPRHKITKRGQNVTFRCDPISEHNRLYWYRQTLGQGPEFLTYFQNEAQLEKSRLLSDRFSAERPKGSFSTLEIQRTEQGDSAMYLCASSGQGATEAFFGQGTRLTVV.

This clonotype was detected a few times. The CDR3 loop reads CASSPNGRSNYGYTF. CDR3 nucleotide sequence: TGCGCCAGCAGCCCTAACGGCAGATCTAACTATGGCTACACCTTC. J is TRBJ1-2 and V is TRBV4-1; D is unresolved. Trimming removed 4 bases at V and 0 bases at J, with 12 bases between. CDR3 size: 15 residues. Germline V gene sequence: CDR1 MGHRA, CDR2 YSYEKL.

This clonotype showed up just once. The chain links TRBV6-5 to TRBJ1-4; 8 nucleotides align to TRBD1. J was trimmed by 4 bases and V by 4 bases; bases with no gene match: 11. The CDR3 has 17 amino acids. Per germline, CDR1 MNHEY and CDR2 SVGAGI. As DNA, the CDR3 is TGTGCCAGCAGTTCGGACAGGGTTGGTTTGGGTAATGAAAAACTGTTTTTT. Translation gives CASSSDRVGLGNEKLFF.

This rearrangement joins TRBV20-1 to TRBJ1-2; the D is unclear. The V gene lost 0 bases and the J gene lost 0 bases, with 11 bases spanning the gap. The germline CDR1 and CDR2 sequences are DFQATT and SNEGSKA (reference sequence). CDR3 size: 15 residues. CDR3 DNA sequence: TGCAGTGCTAGAGATCCGAAGACACCTAACTATGGCTACACCTTC. This translates into CSARDPKTPNYGYTF.

This clonotype was detected only a few times. The gene calls are TRBV18 and TRBJ2-1, with D perhaps matching TRBD2 (5 bases). This CDR3 spans 16 amino acids. The germline V gene has CDR1 KGHSH and CDR2 LQKENI. V was pared by 3 bases and J by 6 bases, with 18 bases between. The CDR3 reads CASSPFPGKAVNEQFF. The CDR3, as DNA: TGTGCCAGCTCACCCTTTCCGGGGAAGGCCGTCAATGAGCAGTTCTTC.

The chain has TRBV4-2 and TRBJ1-1; no definite D call. Germline values: CDR1 LGHNA, CDR2 YNFKEQ. V lost 1 base and J lost 0, with 9 bases in between. The CDR3 runs 15 residues. CDR3 sequence: CASSQVNEVNTEAFF. CDR3 in DNA: TGTGCCAGCAGCCAAGTGAATGAAGTGAACACTGAAGCTTTCTTT.

About this clonotype itself: One end of the junction fails to match germline, which may point to a read error. The genes are TRBV5-1 and TRBJ2-3; 7 bases match TRBD1. The CDR3 spans 14 residues. Germline V gene data show CDR1 as SGHRS and CDR2 as YFSETQ. The DNA of the CDR3 is TGCGCCAGCGGCTTCGGCAGGGGGAAGGATACGCAGTATTTT. This codes for CASGFGRGKDTQYF.

The table lists this clonotype with a few counts. V and J are TRBV5-1 and TRBJ1-1, with D hard to call. The CDR3 is 14 amino acids. V lost 4 bases and J 1 base, leaving 11 bases between the germline ends. Germline CDR1 reads SGHRS; CDR2 reads YFSETQ. CDR3 DNA: TGCGCCAGCAGCACCGACATCCCGAACACTGAAGCTTTCTTT. Residues: CASSTDIPNTEAFF.